One TCR beta chain is described in this entry. This specimen belongs to a study of blood T cell repertoires in COVID-19. At the level of the study: The United States, Italy and Spain provided the acute and convalescent COVID-19 samples. PBMCs, B-cell-depleted T cells, or T cells were the source of the cDNA or gDNA that made up the material.

V gave up 7 bases and J gave up 5 bases; unmatched junction bases: 12. The germline V gene has CDR1 KGHDR and CDR2 SFDVKD. The CDR3 consists of 16 residues. Authors' processing steps: Nucleated cell number was recorded as an estimate derived from reference gene primer amplification. TCRdb keeps only in-frame clones here, not all; method: immunoSEQ multiplex PCR. V and J calls and clone size are those listed in that table; D and trimming were worked out from the DNA. The sample consists of over 250,000 clones, 70% to 90% of them appearing once. Sequencing used peripheral blood. The rearrangement links TRBV24-1 to TRBJ2-5; 10 bases agree with TRBD2. The clonotype comes from a woman in her 70s with acute or convalescent COVID-19. CDR3 residues: CATRRGASGGQETQYF. The CDR3 bases are TGTGCCACCAGGAGAGGGGCTAGCGGGGGCCAGGAGACCCAGTACTTC.